This T cell receptor (beta chain) appears in the sequencing data of a study of CD8+ T cells in alopecia areata. Across the whole study: Those treated were given oral tofacitinib at 5 to 10 mg twice daily. The tofacitinib course ran for 6 to 18 months and was followed by 6 months off drug.

It was cDNA, reverse transcribed from extracted RNA, that served as the sequencing template. This table comes from immunoSEQ multiplex PCR, and its TCRdb copy is limited to in-frame clones, with some not included. The sample lists 150,000 to 200,000 clones; 60% were seen once. Stated treatment: oral pan-JAK inhibitor, 5-10 mg twice daily. Concerning this clone: No antigen is known for it.

Study-wide results and caveats: For lesional scalp, especially alopecia totalis/universalis, clonality was higher than in normal scalp.

The germline V gene encodes CDR1 SGHTA and CDR2 FQGNSA. The CDR3 has 11 amino acids. V was cut by 6 bases and J by 5 bases, with 7 bases left in between. V usage is TRBV7-2 and J usage is TRBJ2-5, with a tentative D call TRBD2 (5 bases). The TCR was taken from a human donor with alopecia areata. This sample comprised CD4+ T cells sorted from blood, obtained at week 24, from a patient treated with tofacitinib. The CDR3 protein is CASSRRETQYF. Written as DNA, the CDR3 is TGTGCCAGCAGTCGGAGGGAGACCCAGTACTTC.